Each of the 24 T cell receptor beta chains below was sequenced from the same sample in a study of regulatory T cells in long-lasting Graves disease. The time point was: persistent/refractory GD, antithyroid drugs over 5 years with positive TRAb. There was RNA extracted from PBMCs, and the TCR library was made from it. Combining iRepertoire HTBI primers with Arm-PCR of CDR3 regions, the authors built TCR beta libraries. MiXCR, applied by TCRdb to the multiplex PCR reads, yields one record per CDR3 protein. The table records 360,000 or so distinct CDR3 sequences, roughly 23% of them present only once. The sequenced sample was peripheral blood mononuclear cells (PBMCs), obtained when the disease was refractory, from a patient treated with antithyroid drugs. The receptor set was obtained from a woman in her forties with Graves disease.

This clonotype has just a few counts. The rearrangement joins TRBV27 to TRBJ2-3; D is ambiguous. The germline V gene has CDR1 MNHEY and CDR2 SMNVEV (reference sequence). This CDR3 region has 12 residues. V gave up 4 bases and J gave up 2 bases, with 4 bases separating them. The CDR3 is CASSSFTDTQYF. CDR3 bases: TGTGCCAGCAGTTCATTCACAGATACGCAGTATTTT.

J is TRBJ2-3 and V is TRBV29-1, with D perhaps being TRBD1 or TRBD2 (6 bases each). There are 13 residues in the CDR3. V lost 7 bases and J lost 6, with 17 bases in between. Germline CDR1 and CDR2: SQVTM and ANQGSEA. This chain's CDR3 is CSARDKTRDTQYF. Here the CDR3 DNA reads TGCAGCGCCCGGGACAAGACTAGGGATACGCAGTATTTT.

This chain links TRBV9 with TRBJ2-7; the D call may be TRBD1 or TRBD2 (5 bases each). Germline loops: CDR1 SGDLS, CDR2 YYNGEE. This CDR3 is built from 14 residues. V gave up 7 bases and J gave up 4 bases, with 18 bases separating them. CDR3 nucleotides: TGTGCCAGCTCCTGGGACGCAGGGCCTTACGAGCAGTACTTC. This codes for CASSWDAGPYEQYF.

The V gene is TRBV5-1, the J gene TRBJ1-3; no clear D gene. This CDR3 is 14 amino acids long. Trimming removed 0 bases from V and 7 bases from J, with 11 bases in between. The germline CDR1 and CDR2 sequences are SGHRS and YFSETQ. The CDR3 is CASSLEPDGNTIYF. The DNA of the CDR3 is TGCGCCAGCAGCTTGGAACCGGACGGGAACACCATATATTTT.

The sample holds many counts of this clonotype. The J gene is TRBJ2-7, the V gene TRBV11-2; 8 nucleotides line up with TRBD2. The CDR3 spans 15 residues. Germline CDR1 SGHAT, CDR2 FQNNGV. V lost 5 bases and J lost 5; bases outside the gene matches: 11. Here the CDR3 reads CASSTGLGRFDEQYF. CDR3 bases: TGTGCCAGCAGCACGGGACTAGGTCGCTTCGACGAGCAGTACTTC.

V and J are TRBV5-1 and TRBJ1-1; D gene uncertain. CDR3 length equals 14 residues. Germline V gene data show CDR1 as SGHRS and CDR2 as YFSETQ. Trimming removed 7 bases from V and 1 base from J, with 14 bases in between. The CDR3 nucleotides read TGCGCCAGCTCCAACCCTGGAGAGAACACTGAAGCTTTCTTT. This codes for CASSNPGENTEAFF.

This clonotype has a count of ten or more. V and J are TRBV19 and TRBJ2-2, with 9 bases matching TRBD2. The CDR3 contains 16 residues. After removal of 6 bases from V and 2 bases from J, the junction contained 7 bases not matched to a gene. Germline assignment: CDR1 LNHDA and CDR2 SQIVND (reference sequence). The CDR3 loop reads CASRGAGGFNTGELFF. In DNA form, the CDR3 reads TGTGCCAGTAGAGGAGCGGGAGGATTTAACACCGGGGAGCTGTTTTTT.

The chain joins TRBV4-1 to TRBJ1-4; D perhaps matches TRBD1 (5 bases). The V end lost 4 bases, the J end lost 4 bases, and 16 bases lay between the germline ends. Germline loops: CDR1 MGHRA, CDR2 YSYEKL. The CDR3 is 16 residues long. The CDR3 sequence: CASSRGAATLNEKLFF. For the CDR3, the DNA is TGCGCCAGCAGCCGGGGCGCGGCCACTCTTAATGAAAAACTGTTTTTT.

On this clonotype itself: The germline gene is not matched at one end of the junction; a read error may be the cause. The V call is TRBV6-5, the J call TRBJ2-2; possibly TRBD1 for D (6 bases). Looked up from germline, CDR1 is MNHEY and CDR2 is SVGAGI. CDR3 length equals 14 residues. The CDR3 reads CASNYREEAGELFF. The CDR3 DNA follows: TGTGCCAGCAATTACAGGGAAGAGGCCGGGGAGCTGTTTTTT.

The CDR3 DNA reads as TGTGCCAGCTCACCGACTAGCGGGGGGGACATTCAGTACTTC. Encoded protein: CASSPTSGGDIQYF. The chain links TRBV18 to TRBJ2-4; 14 bases match TRBD2. Germline CDR1 KGHSH, CDR2 LQKENI. J gave up 8 bases and V 3 bases, and 0 bases lay outside the gene matches. CDR3 length: 14 amino acids.

This clonotype was picked up a small number of times. This chain connects TRBV7-9 to TRBJ1-1; the D is unclear. This CDR3 has 14 amino acids. The germline V gene encodes CDR1 SEHNR and CDR2 FQNEAQ (reference sequence). Trimming pared 3 bases from V and 3 bases from J, leaving 11 bases between. For the CDR3, the DNA is TGTGCCAGCAGCTTTGGGATGAGTGACACTGAAGCTTTCTTT. This encodes CASSFGMSDTEAFF.

Concerning this clonotype: A much larger clone differs by one base, so this may be a read error. The chain carries TRBV29-1 and TRBJ2-7; maybe TRBD1 (5 bases). Germline CDR1 and CDR2: SQVTM and ANQGSEA. This CDR3 is built from 12 residues. The germline V and J ends were trimmed by 6 bases and 2 bases, with 11 bases remaining between them. The CDR3 is CSVLAGTYEQYF. The CDR3 DNA is TGCAGCGTCCTGGCAGGGACCTACGAGCAGTACTTC.

This clonotype was recorded many times. The chain carries TRBV28 and TRBJ2-7, with 10 bases matching TRBD1. Losses at the gene ends were 7 bases for V and 3 bases for J; bases not matched to a gene: 6. The CDR3 is 14 residues long. Germline V gene data show CDR1 as MDHEN and CDR2 as SYDVKM. The CDR3 loop is CASKETGGHYEQYF. In nucleotides, the CDR3 is TGTGCCAGCAAGGAGACAGGGGGCCACTACGAGCAGTACTTC.

A note on this clonotype: A much larger clone is a single base away; this may be a read error. V and J are TRBV5-5 and TRBJ1-4; possibly TRBD1 for D (6 bases). Per germline, CDR1 SGHKS and CDR2 YYEKEE (reference sequence). The CDR3 length is 14 residues. DNA for the CDR3: TGTGCCAGCAGCTCGGACAGTTTTAATGAAAAACTGTCTTTT. Protein sequence: CASSSDSFNEKLSF.

This clonotype showed up many times. V is TRBV28 and J is TRBJ1-5, with a weak D call TRBD1 (5 bases). Germline V gives CDR1 MDHEN, CDR2 SYDVKM. The CDR3 length is 13 residues. The germline V and J ends were trimmed by 6 bases and 2 bases, with 8 bases remaining between them. CDR3 bases: TGTGCCAGCAGGAAACAGGGCAATCAGCCCCAGCATTTT. Its protein is CASRKQGNQPQHF.

This clonotype was seen a handful of times. This chain uses TRBV3-1 with TRBJ1-1; no firm D call. The V end was cut by 4 bases, the J end by 6 bases, with 12 bases between. This CDR3 spans 13 amino acids. Germline V gene sequence: CDR1 LGHDT, CDR2 YNNKEL (reference sequence). The CDR3 here is CASSLPGLSEAFF. In nucleotides, the CDR3 is TGTGCCAGCAGCCTCCCGGGTCTGTCTGAAGCTTTCTTT.

The gene calls are TRBV2 and TRBJ2-2, with 8 bases that match TRBD2. The CDR3 consists of 14 residues. Germline CDR1 and CDR2: SNHLY and FYNNEI. V gave up 6 bases and J gave up 6 bases; unmatched junction bases: 6. CDR3 residues: CASSSFGRAGELFF. The CDR3 bases are TGTGCCAGCAGCTCTTTCGGGAGGGCCGGGGAGCTGTTTTTT.

For this clonotype: A much more abundant neighbour one base away suggests this may be a read error. V is TRBV11-2 and J is TRBJ2-7; D gene unclear. Germline loops: CDR1 SGHAT, CDR2 FQNNGV. The CDR3 covers 14 residues. V gave up 0 bases and J gave up 4 bases, with 10 bases separating them. CDR3 loop: CASSLDRNGYEQYF. The CDR3 nucleotides read TGTGCCAGCAGCTTAGATCGAAATGGGTACGAGCAGTACTTC.

The rearrangement uses TRBV5-4 and TRBJ2-5; possibly TRBD2 for D (6 bases). The CDR3 runs to 14 residues. CDR1 SGHNT and CDR2 YYREEE come from the germline V gene (reference sequence). V was shortened by 4 bases and J by 2 bases, with 12 bases between the two germline ends. In DNA form, the CDR3 reads TGTGCCAGCAGCCTACCCGGGACTCAAGAGACCCAGTACTTC. The encoded protein is CASSLPGTQETQYF. Based on the CDR3 plus reference TRBV5-4 and TRBJ2-5, the full variable domain is ETGVTQSPTHLIKTRGQQVTLRCSSQSGHNTVSWYQQALGQGPQFIFQYYREEENGRGNFPPRFSGLQFPNYSSELNVNALELDDSALYLCASSLPGTQETQYFGPGTRLLVL.

The chain carries TRBV10-2 and TRBJ2-4; perhaps TRBD2 as D (6 bases). Germline CDR1 and CDR2: WSHSY and SAAADI. With 6 bases removed from V and 4 bases from J, the gap between germline ends came to 13 bases. The CDR3 extends over 14 amino acids. The DNA for the CDR3 is TGCGCCAGCAGCCCGGGAGTTAGGAAAAACATTCAGTACTTC. It codes for CASSPGVRKNIQYF.

The sample holds many counts of this clonotype. This rearrangement joins TRBV11-2 to TRBJ2-2; D not certain. V shed 3 bases and J shed 5 bases, with 7 bases lying between them. The CDR3 contains 13 residues. Per the germline V gene, CDR1 is SGHAT and CDR2 is FQNNGV. CDR3 DNA: TGTGCCAGCAGCTTCTTGTTTACCGGGGAGCTGTTTTTT. Its translation: CASSFLFTGELFF. Supplemented by reference TRBV11-2 and TRBJ2-2, the full variable domain reads EAGVAQSPRYKIIEKRQSVAFWCNPISGHATLYWYQQILGQGPKLLIQFQNNGVVDDSQLPKDRFSAERLKGVDSTLKIQPAKLEDSAVYLCASSFLFTGELFFGEGSRLTVL.

This rearrangement joins TRBV5-5 to TRBJ2-7, with unresolved D. The CDR3 runs to 16 residues. Per germline, CDR1 SGHKS and CDR2 YYEKEE (reference sequence). V lost 2 bases, J lost 1 base, and 16 bases lay in between. The CDR3 sequence is CASSFFLVGRSYEQYF. The CDR3 nucleotides read TGTGCCAGCAGCTTTTTCTTGGTGGGCAGGTCCTACGAGCAGTACTTC. Together with reference TRBV5-5 and TRBJ2-7, the CDR3 gives the full variable domain: DAGVTQSPTHLIKTRGQQVTLRCSPISGHKSVSWYQQVLGQGPQFIFQYYEKEERGRGNFPDRFSARQFPNYSSELNVNALLLGDSALYLCASSFFLVGRSYEQYFGPGTRLTVT.

Many counts were recorded for this clonotype. The genes are TRBV12-3 or TRBV12-4 and TRBJ1-2; D gene ambiguous. Trimming took 7 bases from V and 4 from J, leaving 16 bases between them. The CDR3 extends over 14 amino acids. The CDR3: CASTRGDGSYGYTF. CDR3 DNA sequence: TGTGCCAGCACCCGGGGAGACGGGAGCTATGGCTACACCTTC.

The rearrangement uses TRBV2 and TRBJ1-2; D perhaps matches TRBD1 (6 bases). The CDR3 contains 13 residues. CDR1 is SNHLY, CDR2 FYNNEI, per germline. Trimming pared 6 bases from V and 3 bases from J, leaving 11 bases between. CDR3 protein: CASRQQGDYGYTF. The CDR3 DNA reads as TGTGCCAGCAGACAACAGGGTGACTATGGCTACACCTTC.